These 27 T cell receptor beta chains originate from one sample sequenced in a study of response to subunit inactivated influenza vaccine. TCRdb reprocessed the RT-PCR reads with MiXCR, giving one entry per CDR3 protein. The table records under 550,000 distinct CDR3 sequences, about 7.6% of them present only once. Sequenced here: PBMCs from blood, sampled around 25 months after vaccination. These receptors were taken from a man aged 50 to 75 who received an inactivated influenza vaccine.

This clonotype has a count of ten or more. This chain joins TRBV20-1 and TRBJ2-1; TRBD2 matches at 10 bases. V lost 6 bases, J lost 8 bases, and 16 bases stayed unmatched. Germline V lookup: CDR1 DFQATT, CDR2 SNEGSKA (reference sequence). CDR3 length equals 16 residues. The CDR3 is CSAPDGLADTRDEQFF. In nucleotides, the CDR3 is TGCAGTGCCCCGGATGGACTAGCGGACACAAGGGATGAGCAGTTCTTC.

The chain uses TRBV7-8 and TRBJ2-3; 11 bases are a match to TRBD1. This CDR3 spans 16 amino acids. Per the germline V gene, CDR1 is SGHVS and CDR2 is FQNEAQ. Trimming removed 2 bases from V and 1 base from J; junction bases left unmatched: 2. The CDR3 DNA reads as TGTGCCAGCAGCTTAAGGGACAGGGGGGGCACAGATACGCAGTATTTT. It translates to CASSLRDRGGTDTQYF. The entire variable domain, with the rest obtained from reference TRBV7-8 and TRBJ2-3, is as follows: GAGVSQSPRYKVAKRGQDVALRCDPISGHVSLFWYQQALGQGPEFLTYFQNEAQLDKSGLPSDRFFAERPEGSVSTLKIQRTQQEDSAVYLCASSLRDRGGTDTQYFGPGTRLTVL.

This clonotype came up many times. This rearrangement joins TRBV2 to TRBJ1-1, with a weak D call TRBD1 (5 bases). The CDR3 length is 14 residues. With 4 bases removed from V and 7 bases from J, the gap between germline ends came to 16 bases. Germline V gene sequence: CDR1 SNHLY, CDR2 FYNNEI. The CDR3 DNA is TGTGCCAGCAGTGGAATCTTACCCGGGGGTGAAGCTTTCTTT. Amino acid sequence: CASSGILPGGEAFF.

CDR3 DNA sequence: TGTGCCAGCTCACCGCAACTAGCGGCCCAAGAGACCCAGTACTTC. It yields the protein CASSPQLAAQETQYF. The chain links TRBV18 to TRBJ2-5, with 8 bases lining up with TRBD2. CDR3 length: 15 amino acids. V trimming: 3 bases; J trimming: 1 base; junction bases outside the gene matches: 4. Germline CDR1 and CDR2: KGHSH and LQKENI.

This clonotype was found many times. This sequence joins TRBV10-3 and TRBJ2-4, with a possible D match to TRBD2 (5 bases). V lost 3 bases and J lost 1, with 16 bases in between. The CDR3 spans 17 residues. Germline V lookup: CDR1 ENHRY, CDR2 SYGVKD. DNA of the CDR3: TGTGCCATCAGTGAAGCCGGGAACCGGTTGGCCAAAAACATTCAGTACTTC. Amino acids: CAISEAGNRLAKNIQYF.

The chain has TRBV18 and TRBJ2-3, with D perhaps matching TRBD2 (5 bases). The V end was cut by 3 bases, the J end by 6 bases, with 10 bases between. This CDR3 has 13 amino acids. Germline loops: CDR1 KGHSH, CDR2 LQKENI. CDR3 nucleotide sequence: TGTGCCAGCTCACCGGGGAGTCAGGATACGCAGTATTTT. It translates to CASSPGSQDTQYF.

The chain has TRBV6-1 and TRBJ1-2, with 10 positions matching TRBD1. J was trimmed by 3 bases and V by 6 bases; bases with no gene match: 4. CDR1 and CDR2 (germline): MNHNS, SASEGT. This CDR3 has 14 residues. CDR3 loop: CASRRDRGYYGYTF. The CDR3 nucleotides read TGTGCCAGCAGGCGGGACAGGGGTTACTATGGCTACACCTTC.

This clonotype was detected only a few times. The genes are TRBV7-9 and TRBJ1-1; D perhaps matches TRBD1 (5 bases). This CDR3 region has 15 residues. The germline V gene encodes CDR1 SEHNR and CDR2 FQNEAQ (reference sequence). Deletions cut 1 base from V and 1 base from J, with 10 bases between. This CDR3 is CASSLDGRANTEAFF. The CDR3 DNA reads as TGTGCCAGCAGCTTAGACGGCAGGGCGAACACTGAAGCTTTCTTT.

The sample holds a few counts of this clonotype. The gene calls are TRBV4-2 and TRBJ2-7, with a tentative D call TRBD1 (6 bases). Per the germline V gene, CDR1 is LGHNA and CDR2 is YNFKEQ. The V gene lost 2 bases and the J gene lost 1 base, with 12 bases spanning the gap. There are 15 residues in the CDR3. DNA of the CDR3: TGTGCCAGCAGCCAATGGCAGGGGTTATCCTACGAGCAGTACTTC. It specifies CASSQWQGLSYEQYF.

The chain combines TRBV5-1 with TRBJ2-7; 8 bases line up with TRBD2. The germline V gene encodes CDR1 SGHRS and CDR2 YFSETQ. The CDR3 runs to 15 residues. J gave up 1 base and V 5 bases, and 8 bases lay outside the gene matches. The CDR3 region is CASSSLAGSSYEQYF. CDR3 DNA: TGCGCCAGCAGTTCGCTAGCGGGTTCATCCTACGAGCAGTACTTC.

This clonotype was seen many times. The CDR3 region has the DNA TGCAGCGCCCTCAAACTACAGGGGGCAACCTACGAGCAGTACTTC. This gives the protein CSALKLQGATYEQYF. This chain joins TRBV29-1 and TRBJ2-7, with TRBD1 matching over 9 bases. The CDR3 covers 15 residues. Trimming removed 7 bases from V and 2 bases from J; junction bases left unmatched: 12. Germline V lookup: CDR1 SQVTM, CDR2 ANQGSEA.

Comments on this clonotype: A much larger clonotype is one base distant, so this may be a read error. V gene TRBV4-2 combines with J gene TRBJ2-7; D gene ambiguous. The CDR3 sequence is 14 residues long. Trimming cost V 1 base and J 2 bases, with 9 bases left between them. Germline V lookup: CDR1 LGHNA, CDR2 YNFKEQ. CDR3 coding DNA: TGTGCCAGCAGCCAAGCTCGAGCGACCTACGAGCAGTACTTC. It encodes CASSQARATYEQYF.

The rearrangement links TRBV4-3 to TRBJ2-1; D may match TRBD1 or TRBD2 (5 bases each). The length of the CDR3 is 14 residues. Deletions cut 3 bases from V and 5 bases from J, with 11 bases between. Germline assignment: CDR1 LGHNA and CDR2 YSLEER. The CDR3: CASSQRRGHNEQFF. CDR3 coding DNA: TGCGCCAGCAGCCAGAGAAGGGGACACAATGAGCAGTTCTTC.

Only a few counts were recorded for this clonotype. The chain uses TRBV7-3 and TRBJ2-3, with TRBD2 identical over 8 bases. Germline values: CDR1 SGHTA, CDR2 FQGTGA. After removal of 3 bases from V and 4 bases from J, the junction contained 6 bases not matched to a gene. The CDR3 has 15 residues. Here the CDR3 reads CASSFVPGGADTQYF. The CDR3 nucleotides read TGTGCCAGCAGCTTTGTCCCGGGAGGGGCAGATACGCAGTATTTT. The full variable domain, rest sourced from reference TRBV7-3 and TRBJ2-3, is GAGVSQTPSNKVTEKGKYVELRCDPISGHTALYWYRQSLGQGPEFLIYFQGTGAADDSGLPNDRFFAVRPEGSVSTLKIQRTERGDSAVYLCASSFVPGGADTQYFGPGTRLTVL.

This clonotype appeared a few times. The chain has TRBV5-4 and TRBJ2-3; D is perhaps TRBD1 (5 bases). Trimming pared 3 bases from V and 4 bases from J, leaving 9 bases between. The CDR3 spans 13 residues. Looked up from germline, CDR1 is SGHNT and CDR2 is YYREEE (reference sequence). CDR3 DNA: TGTGCCAGCAGCTCGAGACAGTCAGATACGCAGTATTTT. This gives the protein CASSSRQSDTQYF.

In this sample, this clonotype turned up many times. This sequence joins TRBV6-2 or TRBV6-3 and TRBJ2-1; D is undetermined. Trimming took 5 bases from V and 5 from J, leaving 10 bases between them. The CDR3 covers 13 residues. From germline, CDR1 is MNHEY and CDR2 SVGEGT. CDR3 loop: CASSNLRDNEQFF. In DNA form, the CDR3 reads TGTGCCAGCAGTAACCTTAGAGACAATGAGCAGTTCTTC.

The rearrangement uses TRBV12-3 or TRBV12-4 and TRBJ1-3; D ambiguous. V was cut by 4 bases and J by 0 bases, with 10 bases left in between. This CDR3 comprises 15 residues. The CDR3 region has the DNA TGTGCCAGCAGTTCGACCGGGCGCTCTGGAAACACCATATATTTT. It specifies CASSSTGRSGNTIYF.

Written as DNA, the CDR3 is TGCTCCGGGGGGAGGGGAGGCGGGCATGAGCAGTTCTTC. Its protein is CSGGRGGGHEQFF. The chain uses TRBV20-1 and TRBJ2-1; 7 nucleotides match TRBD2. Per the germline V gene, CDR1 is DFQATT and CDR2 is SNEGSKA (reference sequence). This CDR3 spans 13 amino acids.

This chain links TRBV6-5 with TRBJ1-4; D is ambiguous. The V gene's germline CDR1 is MNHEY and CDR2 SVGAGI. V was shortened by 3 bases and J by 10 bases, with 12 bases between the two germline ends. The CDR3 contains 13 residues. CDR3 in amino acids: CASSYSKGGKLFF. CDR3 DNA sequence: TGTGCCAGCAGTTATTCTAAGGGCGGAAAACTGTTTTTT.

This clonotype appeared a few times. V and J are TRBV20-1 and TRBJ2-3, with a possible D match to TRBD1 (6 bases). The CDR3 has 13 residues. With 8 bases removed from V and 1 base from J, the gap between germline ends came to 13 bases. Looked up from germline, CDR1 is DFQATT and CDR2 is SNEGSKA (reference sequence). The CDR3 nucleotides are TGCAGTCCCCAGGCAGGGGGCACAGATACGCAGTATTTT. Its translation: CSPQAGGTDTQYF.

This clonotype was counted only a few times. CDR3 bases: TGTGCCAGCAGTTTACGCGGGTCCGCAACCTACGAGCAGTACTTC. Translated: CASSLRGSATYEQYF. V gene TRBV27 combines with J gene TRBJ2-7; D is perhaps TRBD2 (5 bases). The V end was cut by 2 bases, the J end by 2 bases, with 13 bases between. In germline, CDR1 is MNHEY, CDR2 SMNVEV (reference sequence). CDR3 length: 15 residues.

This chain connects TRBV5-1 to TRBJ2-1, with D maybe TRBD1 (7 bases). Trimming took 2 bases from V and 9 from J, leaving 18 bases between them. The CDR3 is made up of 15 amino acids. The V gene's germline CDR1 is SGHRS and CDR2 YFSETQ. As DNA, the CDR3 is TGCGCCAGCAGCTTCGCTCAGGCAGGGGGAGGTGAGCAGTTCTTC. Protein product: CASSFAQAGGGEQFF.

This chain links TRBV11-1 with TRBJ2-1; D possibly uses TRBD1 or TRBD2 (6 bases each). The V end lost 6 bases, the J end lost 10 bases, and 19 bases lay between the germline ends. The germline V gene encodes CDR1 SGHAT and CDR2 FQDESV (reference sequence). The CDR3 has 14 amino acids. CDR3 DNA: TGTGCCAGCAGTCGGCTTTGGGGGGCAGGGGAGCAGTTCTTC. It specifies CASSRLWGAGEQFF.

About this clonotype itself: An end of the junction does not agree with germline; a read error may underlie this. The genes are TRBV2 and TRBJ2-7; 10 nucleotides line up with TRBD2. The CDR3 extends over 15 amino acids. Germline CDR1 and CDR2: SNHLY and FYNNEI. The CDR3 region is CASSELAGGPYEQYF. In DNA form, the CDR3 reads TGCGCCAGCAGTGAATTAGCGGGGGGCCCCTACGAGCAGTACTTC.

This clonotype has ten or more counts. The CDR3, as DNA: TGTGCCAGCAGCTTAAATCAGGGATGGGAGCAGTTCTTC. Translation gives CASSLNQGWEQFF. The chain recombines TRBV7-7 with TRBJ2-1, with D tentatively TRBD1 (5 bases). With 2 bases removed from V and 10 bases from J, the gap between germline ends came to 12 bases. Germline V gene data show CDR1 as SSHAT and CDR2 as FNYEAQ (reference sequence). The CDR3 sequence is 13 residues long.

This clonotype was seen a handful of times. J is TRBJ1-2 and V is TRBV7-8; 7 positions agree with TRBD1. The germline gives CDR1 SGHVS, CDR2 FQNEAQ. There are 15 residues in the CDR3. With 4 bases clipped from V and 4 bases from J, the junction kept 9 bases outside the gene matches. The CDR3 DNA is TGTGCCAGCAGCTCTAGCTCGGGACAGTCCTATGGCTACACCTTC. It encodes CASSSSSGQSYGYTF.

This clonotype came up many times. J is TRBJ1-4 and V is TRBV4-3, with 11 bases aligning to TRBD1. CDR1 and CDR2 (germline): LGHNA, YSLEER. The V gene end was trimmed by 3 bases and the J gene end by 1 base; junction bases not matched to a gene: 7. The CDR3 extends over 18 amino acids. The DNA for the CDR3 is TGCGCCAGCAGCCAGACCTCCGGGACAGGGGGAACTAATGAAAAACTGTTTTTT. Translated: CASSQTSGTGGTNEKLFF.